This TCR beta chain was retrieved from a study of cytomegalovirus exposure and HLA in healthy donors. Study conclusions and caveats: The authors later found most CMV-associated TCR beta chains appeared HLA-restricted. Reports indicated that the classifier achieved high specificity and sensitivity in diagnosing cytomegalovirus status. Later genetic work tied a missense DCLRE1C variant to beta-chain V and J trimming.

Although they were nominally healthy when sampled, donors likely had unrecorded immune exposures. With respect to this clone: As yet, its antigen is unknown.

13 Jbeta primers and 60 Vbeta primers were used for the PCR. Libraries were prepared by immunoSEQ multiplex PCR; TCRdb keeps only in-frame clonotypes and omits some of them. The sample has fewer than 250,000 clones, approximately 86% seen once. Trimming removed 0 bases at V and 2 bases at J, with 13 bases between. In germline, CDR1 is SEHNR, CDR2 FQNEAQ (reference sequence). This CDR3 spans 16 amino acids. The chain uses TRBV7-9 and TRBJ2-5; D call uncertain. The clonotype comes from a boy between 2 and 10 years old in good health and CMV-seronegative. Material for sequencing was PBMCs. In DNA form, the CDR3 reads TGTGCCAGCAGCTTAGCCAATGCTAGGTATCAAGAGACCCAGTACTTC. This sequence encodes CASSLANARYQETQYF.